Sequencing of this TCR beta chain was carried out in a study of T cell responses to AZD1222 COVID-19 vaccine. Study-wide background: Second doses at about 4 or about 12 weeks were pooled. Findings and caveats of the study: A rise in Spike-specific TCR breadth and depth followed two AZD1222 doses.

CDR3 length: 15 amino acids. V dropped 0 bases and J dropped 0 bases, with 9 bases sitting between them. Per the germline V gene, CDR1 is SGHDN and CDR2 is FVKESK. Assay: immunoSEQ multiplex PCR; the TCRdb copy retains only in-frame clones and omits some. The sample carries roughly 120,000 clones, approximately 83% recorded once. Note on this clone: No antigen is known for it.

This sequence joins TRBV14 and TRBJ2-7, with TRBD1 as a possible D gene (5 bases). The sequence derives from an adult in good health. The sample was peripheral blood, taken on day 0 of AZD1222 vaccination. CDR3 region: CASSQDQGVSYEQYF. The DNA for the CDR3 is TGTGCCAGCAGCCAAGATCAAGGGGTCTCCTACGAGCAGTACTTC.